This is a list of T cell receptor beta chains from one sample in a study of shared clonotypes between healthy human individuals. TCRdb's table, derived via immunoSEQ multiplex PCR, lists solely in-frame clones and lacks some. The sample carries a few million clones, 85% to 95% recorded once. Sequencing was done on a sample of naive CD4+ T cells from PBMCs. Source of these receptors: a man between 18 and 35 years old in good health. Some clones in this sample may be carry-over from other donors' samples. Each CDR3 is given with its conserved first and last residue. The order of the fields is D gene, J gene, V gene, clone size, CDR3 DNA, CDR3 protein. A D gene is named only where the DNA matches it firmly. For some rows the clone size is stated as once, few or many, or as a class when expanded; others skip it.

>-|TRBJ2-1|TRBV7-3|-
TGTGCCAGCAGCTTAGGACGGGGGGCCAATGAGCAGTTCTTC
CASSLGRGANEQFF
>-|TRBJ1-5|TRBV15|-
TGTGCCACCAGCAGAGTGGGGGACCAGCCCCAGCATTTT
CATSRVGDQPQHF
>-|TRBJ2-5|TRBV5-1|-
TGCGCCAGCAGCTTGACCGGGACCCTCCAAGAGACCCAGTACTTC
CASSLTGTLQETQYF
>TRBD2|TRBJ2-3|TRBV5-1|-
TGCGCCAGCAGCTTGACTAGCGGGATACCAGATACGCAGTATTTT
CASSLTSGIPDTQYF
>-|TRBJ2-7|TRBV25-1|-
TGTGCCAGCAGTGACAGGGGCGTCTACGAGCAGTACTTC
CASSDRGVYEQYF
>TRBD2|TRBJ2-4|TRBV5-1|once
TGCGCCAGCAGCTTGGGAGCGGGAGTCGAGGACATTCAGTACTTC
CASSLGAGVEDIQYF
>-|TRBJ2-3|TRBV5-1|-
TGCGCCAGCAGCTTGCCAGCTAGCACAGATACGCAGTATTTT
CASSLPASTDTQYF
>-|TRBJ2-1|TRBV9|-
TGTGCCAGCAGCGCGAGCGGACACTCCTACAATGAGCAGTTCTTC
CASSASGHSYNEQFF
>-|TRBJ2-1|TRBV19|-
TGTGCCAGTAGTATCTTAGGGACGGGGTGGACCTACAATGAGCAGTTCTTC
CASSILGTGWTYNEQFF
>-|TRBJ1-1|TRBV7-2|-
TGTGCCAGCAGCCTCGACGGAGGGAGTGAAGCTTTCTTT
CASSLDGGSEAFF
>-|TRBJ1-1|TRBV28|few
TGTGCCAGCAGTTTAGCAGACGGGCGAGCTTTCTTT
CASSLADGRAFF
>TRBD2|TRBJ2-7|TRBV7-3|-
TGTGCCAGCAGCTTAACCCCAGGGGTAAGCTCGACTAGCGGGAGTCGGAACGAGCAGTACTTC
CASSLTPGVSSTSGSRNEQYF
>-|TRBJ1-2|TRBV28|-
TGTGCCGGGCACAGGGCGGGGTATGGCTACACCTTC
CAGHRAGYGYTF
>-|TRBJ2-5|TRBV18|-
TGTGCCAGCTCACCGACAGGTCTAAGGGGGACCCAGTACTTC
CASSPTGLRGTQYF
>TRBD1|TRBJ2-6|TRBV15|-
TGTGCCACCAGCAGGAGTGGTGAGGGGGCCTCTGGGGCCAACGTCCTGACTTTC
CATSRSGEGASGANVLTF
>-|TRBJ1-1|TRBV18|-
TGTGCCAGCTCACCCCAGCGGTCGACTGAAGCTTTCTTT
CASSPQRSTEAFF
>TRBD1|TRBJ2-7|TRBV5-1|-
TGCGCCAGCAGCTCCGGGGACAGGCGTGTCTCCTACGAGCAGTACTTC
CASSSGDRRVSYEQYF
>-|TRBJ2-3|TRBV5-1|once
TGCGCCAGCAGCTTGGTGGAGCCTAGCACAGATACGCAGTATTTT
CASSLVEPSTDTQYF
>TRBD1|TRBJ2-7|TRBV7-9|-
TGTGCCAGCAGCCCAGGACAGGTTTCCTACGAGCAGTACTTC
CASSPGQVSYEQYF
>TRBD1|TRBJ1-2|TRBV4-3|-
TGCGCCAGCAGCCAGCAGACAGGGGGCCGTGGCTACACCTTC
CASSQQTGGRGYTF
>TRBD1|TRBJ2-7|TRBV7-3|-
TGTGCCAGCAGCTTGCTCCCCCCTCCGGGGACAGGGGTTTTCGACGAGCAGTACTTC
CASSLLPPPGTGVFDEQYF
>-|TRBJ1-2|TRBV5-1|-
TGCGCCAGCAGCAACACAGGGACGCGTGGCTACACCTTC
CASSNTGTRGYTF
>-|TRBJ2-6|TRBV5-6|-
TGTGCCAGCAGCTTGTTTTCCGCCGGCACTGGGGCCAACGTCCTGACTTTC
CASSLFSAGTGANVLTF
>-|TRBJ2-6|TRBV6-1|-
TGTGCCAGCAGTGGTCGCTCTGGGGCCAACGTCCTGACTTTC
CASSGRSGANVLTF
>TRBD1|TRBJ1-2|TRBV9|-
TGTGCCAGCAACCGGGGACAGGGTAACTATGGCTACACCTTC
CASNRGQGNYGYTF